The 18 T cell receptor beta chains below come from one sample, sequenced in a study of CD8 T cells in ankylosing spondylitis. TCRdb reprocessed the 5' RACE reads via MiXCR and lists one record per CDR3 protein. The data contain roughly 130,000 distinct CDR3 sequences, roughly an eighth of them singletons. What was sequenced was blood, either unsorted or a sorted T cell fraction (not recorded which). The source is a female donor with ankylosing spondylitis or in good health (not recorded which).

The CDR3 loop is CASSQGTLKTDTQYF. CDR3 in DNA: TGTGCCAGCAGCCAAGGGACCCTTAAAACAGATACGCAGTATTTT. The chain uses TRBV3-1 and TRBJ2-3; no firm D call. Germline CDR1 and CDR2: LGHDT and YNNKEL (reference sequence). V was shortened by 1 base and J by 3 bases, with 11 bases between the two germline ends. CDR3 length: 15 amino acids.

This clonotype occurred many times. The V gene is TRBV19, the J gene TRBJ2-7, with 8 bases fitting TRBD2. Losses at the gene ends were 4 bases for V and 2 bases for J; bases not matched to a gene: 7. Germline lookup yields CDR1 LNHDA and CDR2 SQIVND (reference sequence). This CDR3 is 15 amino acids long. Written as DNA, the CDR3 is TGTGCCAGTAGTACGGCGGGAGGTCCGACCTACGAGCAGTACTTC. This gives the protein CASSTAGGPTYEQYF.

This clonotype was counted between two and nine times. J is TRBJ1-5 and V is TRBV19; D may be TRBD1 (5 bases). Between the trimmed V and J ends, which lost 4 bases and 4 bases, there was a span of 5 bases. The CDR3 totals 12 residues. Germline V gives CDR1 LNHDA, CDR2 SQIVND (reference sequence). The CDR3 protein is CASSTGNQPQHF. The DNA of the CDR3 is TGTGCCAGTAGTACAGGGAATCAGCCCCAGCATTTT.

This clonotype has ten or more counts. The gene calls are TRBV12-3 or TRBV12-4 and TRBJ2-5; 8 positions agree with TRBD2. V lost 3 bases to trimming and J lost 3 bases; unmatched junction nucleotides: 3. The CDR3 spans 14 residues. CDR3 sequence: CASSFSGNKETQYF. CDR3 coding DNA: TGTGCCAGCAGTTTTAGCGGGAACAAAGAGACCCAGTACTTC.

The V gene is TRBV9, the J gene TRBJ1-1; 11 positions agree with TRBD1. CDR3 length: 18 residues. V shed 0 bases, J shed 0 bases, and the junction held 7 bases outside the gene matches. The V gene's germline CDR1 is SGDLS and CDR2 YYNGEE. CDR3 amino acids: CASSVGWGTGGLNTEAFF. In DNA form, the CDR3 reads TGTGCCAGCAGCGTAGGTTGGGGGACAGGGGGTTTGAACACTGAAGCTTTCTTT.

This clonotype was counted between two and nine times. This chain joins TRBV7-9 and TRBJ1-1; D may be TRBD1 (5 bases). CDR3 size: 15 residues. Trimming removed 2 bases from V and 4 bases from J, with 14 bases in between. Germline-derived CDR1 and CDR2 are SEHNR and FQNEAQ (reference sequence). CDR3: CASSLIGTPFTEAFF. CDR3 DNA sequence: TGTGCCAGCAGCTTAATTGGGACGCCGTTCACTGAAGCTTTCTTT.

This clonotype was seen many times. The chain uses TRBV5-1 and TRBJ2-6, with 7 bases that match TRBD1. The germline CDR1 and CDR2 sequences are SGHRS and YFSETQ. This CDR3 comprises 15 residues. V lost 3 bases, J lost 4 bases, and 4 bases stayed unmatched. For the CDR3, the DNA is TGCGCCAGCAGCTACACAGGGGACGGGGCCAACGTCCTGACTTTC. Its protein product is CASSYTGDGANVLTF.

Many counts were recorded for this clonotype. The V call is TRBV5-1, the J call TRBJ2-7, with TRBD1 matching 11 bases. J lost 5 bases, V lost 1 base, and 5 bases had no gene match. Germline V lookup: CDR1 SGHRS, CDR2 YFSETQ. This CDR3 contains 15 residues. The CDR3 sequence: CASSLPGTGGNEQYF. Written as DNA, the CDR3 is TGCGCCAGCAGCTTGCCCGGGACAGGGGGAAACGAGCAGTACTTC.

This clonotype was seen ten or more times. The rearrangement joins TRBV29-1 to TRBJ1-4; D might be TRBD1 (5 bases). This CDR3 spans 13 amino acids. V gave up 6 bases and J gave up 8 bases, with 16 bases separating them. Germline-derived CDR1 and CDR2 are SQVTM and ANQGSEA. The CDR3 is CSVEQGMGEKLFF. CDR3 coding DNA: TGCAGCGTCGAGCAGGGAATGGGGGAAAAACTGTTTTTT. The whole variable domain, remainder taken from reference TRBV29-1 and TRBJ1-4, is SAVISQKPSRDICQRGTSLTIQCQVDSQVTMMFWYRQQPGQSLTLIATANQGSEATYESGFVIDKFPISRPNLTFSTLTVSNMSPEDSSIYLCSVEQGMGEKLFFGSGTQLSVL.

This clonotype was seen ten or more times. The chain has TRBV15 and TRBJ2-1, with TRBD2 as a possible D gene (5 bases). The V and J ends lost 3 bases and 0 bases respectively, with 6 bases between them. The CDR3 length is 14 residues. Germline assignment: CDR1 LNHNV and CDR2 YYDKDF (reference sequence). The CDR3 DNA sequence: TGTGCCACCAGCAGTGGACTCTCCTACAATGAGCAGTTCTTC. This gives the protein CATSSGLSYNEQFF.

This clonotype was picked up many times. The V call is TRBV9, the J call TRBJ1-2; D may be TRBD1 (5 bases). The CDR3 is made up of 14 amino acids. Germline assignment: CDR1 SGDLS and CDR2 YYNGEE. V lost 4 bases and J 2 bases, leaving 12 bases between the germline ends. CDR3 nucleotide sequence: TGTGCCAGCAGCACTGGACAAACGAACTATGGCTACACCTTC. Translating gives CASSTGQTNYGYTF. Full variable domain (outside the CDR3, taken from reference TRBV9 and TRBJ1-2): DSGVTQTPKHLITATGQRVTLRCSPRSGDLSVYWYQQSLDQGLQFLIQYYNGEERAKGNILERFSAQQFPDLHSELNLSSLELGDSALYFCASSTGQTNYGYTFGSGTRLTVV.

This clonotype appeared a few times. The rearrangement joins TRBV24-1 to TRBJ1-4; no reliable D call. Trimming took 6 bases from V and 4 from J, leaving 11 bases between them. Germline assignment: CDR1 KGHDR and CDR2 SFDVKD. The CDR3 has 14 residues. The CDR3 region is CATSPATFNEKLFF. The CDR3 bases are TGTGCCACCAGTCCCGCCACCTTTAATGAAAAACTGTTTTTT.

CDR3 DNA: TGTGCCAGCAGTTTAGATCCAGCGGGGGTCACAGATACGCAGTATTTT. Translation gives CASSLDPAGVTDTQYF. The V and J genes are TRBV12-3 or TRBV12-4 and TRBJ2-3; TRBD2 matches at 8 bases. The CDR3 has 16 residues. Losses at the gene ends were 1 base for V and 2 bases for J; bases not matched to a gene: 5.

This clonotype has a handful of counts. This rearrangement joins TRBV11-2 to TRBJ1-6; D is uncertain. The V gene lost 5 bases and the J gene lost 9 bases, with 8 bases spanning the gap. The CDR3 runs 12 residues. Germline CDR1 is SGHAT and CDR2 is FQNNGV. The CDR3: CASSIRTSPLHF. DNA of the CDR3: TGTGCCAGCAGCATACGGACTTCACCCCTCCACTTT. Full variable domain (outside the CDR3, taken from reference TRBV11-2 and TRBJ1-6): EAGVAQSPRYKIIEKRQSVAFWCNPISGHATLYWYQQILGQGPKLLIQFQNNGVVDDSQLPKDRFSAERLKGVDSTLKIQPAKLEDSAVYLCASSIRTSPLHFGNGTRLTVT.

The V gene is TRBV5-1, the J gene TRBJ2-7; D might be TRBD2 (6 bases). V was trimmed by 0 bases and J by 5 bases, leaving 21 bases between them. Germline CDR1 reads SGHRS; CDR2 reads YFSETQ. This CDR3 is 17 amino acids long. CDR3 nucleotide sequence: TGCGCCAGCAGCTTGGTCCTTGTGGGAGGCTGGGTCAACGAGCAGTACTTC. Translation: CASSLVLVGGWVNEQYF.

Only a few counts were recorded for this clonotype. The rearrangement links TRBV7-9 to TRBJ1-1, with D hard to call. Germline values: CDR1 SEHNR, CDR2 FQNEAQ (reference sequence). CDR3 length: 16 amino acids. The germline V and J ends were trimmed by 6 bases and 0 bases, with 17 bases remaining between them. The CDR3 protein is CASSPRGSEMNTEAFF. CDR3 bases: TGTGCCAGCAGTCCACGAGGGTCCGAAATGAACACTGAAGCTTTCTTT. Using reference TRBV7-9 and TRBJ1-1 for the parts outside the CDR3, the full variable domain is DTGVSQNPRHKITKRGQNVTFRCDPISEHNRLYWYRQTLGQGPEFLTYFQNEAQLEKSRLLSDRFSAERPKGSFSTLEIQRTEQGDSAMYLCASSPRGSEMNTEAFFGQGTRLTVV.

This clonotype was seen a handful of times. The chain links TRBV10-3 to TRBJ1-2, with TRBD1 identical over 7 bases. Germline V lookup: CDR1 ENHRY, CDR2 SYGVKD. V shed 3 bases, J shed 3 bases, and the junction held 1 base outside the gene matches. The CDR3 is 13 amino acids. The CDR3 DNA sequence: TGTGCCATCAGTGACGACAGGGACTATGGCTACACCTTC. The encoded protein is CAISDDRDYGYTF.

The chain joins TRBV12-3 or TRBV12-4 to TRBJ2-3, with TRBD1 matching over 10 bases. Losses at the gene ends were 7 bases for V and 4 bases for J; bases not matched to a gene: 11. This CDR3 spans 16 amino acids. The chain's CDR3 is CASILAGQGYADTQYF. CDR3 DNA: TGTGCCAGCATCCTGGCGGGACAGGGGTACGCAGATACGCAGTATTTT.